One and the same sample provided the 21 T cell receptor beta chains below, sequenced in a study of T-cell memory formation after mild COVID-19. MiXCR, run by TCRdb on the 5' RACE reads, gives a single entry per CDR3 protein. The table includes about 340,000 distinct CDR3 sequences, 15% to 20% detected once. The source material was PBMCs or a T cell subset sorted from them (not recorded which). All receptors come from a man aged 18-30 years who had mild COVID-19 (a few samples of this study predate the infection). Cell type and time point are not known.

The genes are TRBV12-3 or TRBV12-4 and TRBJ2-7, with D possibly matching TRBD2 (6 bases). The V and J ends lost 8 bases and 11 bases respectively, with 22 bases between them. This CDR3 spans 13 amino acids. The CDR3 region is CASGLGDSGLKYF. The CDR3 DNA follows: TGTGCCAGCGGGTTAGGGGATAGCGGCTTAAAGTACTTC.

This chain connects TRBV5-1 to TRBJ1-1; no firm D call. This CDR3 has 13 residues. Between the trimmed V and J ends, which lost 3 bases and 0 bases, there was a span of 6 bases. Germline V gives CDR1 SGHRS, CDR2 YFSETQ. The chain's CDR3 is CASSSYMNTEAFF. In DNA form, the CDR3 reads TGCGCCAGCAGCTCTTACATGAACACTGAAGCTTTCTTT.

This chain joins TRBV5-1 and TRBJ1-2; D is perhaps TRBD1 (5 bases). This CDR3 has 14 amino acids. Germline V gene sequence: CDR1 SGHRS, CDR2 YFSETQ. Trimming cost V 0 bases and J 8 bases, with 14 bases left between them. Here the CDR3 reads CASSLGQGNKGYTF. The CDR3 DNA reads as TGCGCCAGCAGCTTGGGCCAGGGAAATAAAGGCTACACCTTC.

This clonotype was seen a few times. The chain uses TRBV27 and TRBJ2-7; TRBD2 agrees at 13 bases. Germline loops: CDR1 MNHEY, CDR2 SMNVEV (reference sequence). The CDR3 sequence is 16 residues long. V gave up 7 bases and J gave up 5 bases; unmatched junction bases: 11. The CDR3 DNA reads TGTGCCAGCACCGCGAATACTAGCGGGGGGGACCACGAGCAGTACGTC. This gives the protein CASTANTSGGDHEQYV.

V gene TRBV12-5 combines with J gene TRBJ1-2; D perhaps matches TRBD1 (5 bases). The CDR3 is 13 amino acids. With 4 bases removed from V and 2 bases from J, the gap between germline ends came to 8 bases. The germline V gene has CDR1 LGHNT and CDR2 FRNRAP. CDR3 sequence reads: CASGYGGNYGYTF. The CDR3 DNA sequence: TGTGCTAGTGGTTACGGGGGGAACTATGGCTACACCTTC. Together with reference TRBV12-5 and TRBJ1-2, the CDR3 gives the full variable domain: DARVTQTPRHKVTEMGQEVTMRCQPILGHNTVFWYRQTMMQGLELLAYFRNRAPLDDSGMPKDRFSAEMPDATLATLKIQPSEPRDSAVYFCASGYGGNYGYTFGSGTRLTVV.

The V and J genes are TRBV19 and TRBJ2-6; 10 positions match TRBD1. Germline CDR1 LNHDA, CDR2 SQIVND (reference sequence). The CDR3 has 18 residues. The J segment lost 4 bases and the V segment lost 6 bases, leaving 12 bases of the junction unmatched. CDR3 in DNA: TGTGCCAGTAGGGGGACAGGGGAAGGTACTGCCGGGGCCAACGTCCTGACTTTC. Translating gives CASRGTGEGTAGANVLTF.

The table lists this clonotype with a few counts. The rearrangement joins TRBV7-3 to TRBJ2-7, with 12 bases identical to TRBD2. CDR1 SGHTA and CDR2 FQGTGA come from the germline V gene. The CDR3 contains 16 residues. V shed 5 bases and J 3 bases; nucleotides not matched to a gene: 8. CDR3: CASSPTGTSGHYEQYF. The CDR3 DNA reads as TGTGCCAGCAGCCCCACGGGGACTAGCGGGCACTACGAGCAGTACTTC.

The chain recombines TRBV7-6 with TRBJ1-3, with D unresolved. Trimming stripped 5 bases from V and 4 bases from J, with 18 bases between. There are 16 residues in the CDR3. CDR1 and CDR2 from the germline V gene are SGHVS and FNYEAQ. In DNA, the CDR3 is TGTGCCAGCAGCCCGTTTGGGGTCGACGAGGGAAACACCATATATTTT. Protein product: CASSPFGVDEGNTIYF. The full variable domain, with the rest looked up from reference TRBV7-6 and TRBJ1-3, is GAGVSQSPRYKVTKRGQDVALRCDPISGHVSLYWYRQALGQGPEFLTYFNYEAQQDKSGLPNDRFSAERPEGSISTLTIQRTEQRDSAMYRCASSPFGVDEGNTIYFGEGSWLTVV.

This clonotype was seen a handful of times. In DNA, the CDR3 is TGTGCCAGCTCACAAGCTTTCTTT. Protein product: CASSQAFF. This chain connects TRBV18 to TRBJ1-1; D not certain. The length of the CDR3 is 8 residues. The V gene's germline CDR1 is KGHSH and CDR2 LQKENI. V was shortened by 4 bases and J by 9 bases, with 0 bases between the two germline ends.

The rearrangement uses TRBV4-3 and TRBJ2-2; the match to TRBD2 covers 10 bases. CDR1 and CDR2 from the germline V gene are LGHNA and YSLEER. The CDR3 extends over 15 amino acids. J lost 7 bases, V lost 4 bases, and 6 bases had no gene match. The DNA of the CDR3 is TGCGCCAGCAGCCCCCGGGCTAGCGGGGGCGGGGAGCTGTTTTTT. This translates into CASSPRASGGGELFF.

There are a few counts of this clonotype. The rearrangement links TRBV11-3 to TRBJ2-3; no definite D call. V was cut by 5 bases and J by 6 bases, with 12 bases left in between. Germline-derived CDR1 and CDR2 are SGHNT and YENEEA. CDR3 length: 13 residues. CDR3 sequence reads: CASSGVGSDTQYF. The DNA for the CDR3 is TGTGCCAGCAGCGGTGTGGGGTCGGATACGCAGTATTTT. The variable domain in full, completed from reference TRBV11-3 and TRBJ2-3, reads EAGVVQSPRYKIIEKKQPVAFWCNPISGHNTLYWYLQNLGQGPELLIRYENEEAVDDSQLPKDRFSAERLKGVDSTLKIQPAELGDSAVYLCASSGVGSDTQYFGPGTRLTVL.

In its sample, this clonotype was seen a few times. The V and J genes are TRBV6-5 and TRBJ1-2; D is possibly TRBD1 (5 bases). This CDR3 spans 14 amino acids. The V end lost 5 bases, the J end lost 2 bases, and 12 bases lay between the germline ends. The germline CDR1 and CDR2 sequences are MNHEY and SVGAGI. CDR3 in amino acids: CASSTGRANYGYTF. CDR3 coding DNA: TGTGCCAGCAGTACGGGACGGGCCAACTATGGCTACACCTTC.

The V and J genes are TRBV6-5 and TRBJ1-4, with a tentative D call TRBD1 (6 bases). In germline, CDR1 is MNHEY, CDR2 SVGAGI. This CDR3 has 14 residues. The ends were cut back, 0 bases at V and 8 bases at J, with 10 bases in the middle. CDR3 coding DNA: TGTGCCAGCAGTTACTCCTTAGGGGGGGAAAAACTGTTTTTT. Its protein is CASSYSLGGEKLFF.

This clonotype appeared a few times. The chain joins TRBV7-2 to TRBJ2-3, with D perhaps TRBD2 (6 bases). Per germline, CDR1 SGHTA and CDR2 FQGNSA. This CDR3 is built from 16 residues. V lost 2 bases, J lost 2 bases, and 14 bases lay in between. CDR3 sequence (DNA): TGTGCCAGCAGCTTACCCGCGGGGTATTTCACAGATACGCAGTATTTT. This encodes CASSLPAGYFTDTQYF.

This clonotype has just a few counts. The V and J genes are TRBV11-1 and TRBJ2-4; 13 bases map to TRBD2. V dropped 5 bases and J dropped 0; count of bases not matched to a gene: 10. CDR1 and CDR2 (germline): SGHAT, FQDESV (reference sequence). The length of the CDR3 is 19 residues. The CDR3 DNA reads TGTGCCAGCAGCCCCTATGAGACTAGCGGGGGGTCAGCCAAAAACATTCAGTACTTC. It yields the protein CASSPYETSGGSAKNIQYF. The full variable domain, in which reference TRBV11-1 and TRBJ2-4 provide the parts outside the CDR3, is EAEVAQSPRYKITEKSQAVAFWCDPISGHATLYWYRQILGQGPELLVQFQDESVVDDSQLPKDRFSAERLKGVDSTLKIQPAELGDSAMYLCASSPYETSGGSAKNIQYFGAGTRLSVL.

The chain has TRBV20-1 and TRBJ2-3; a possible D gene is TRBD2 (6 bases). The V end was cut by 3 bases, the J end by 5 bases, with 15 bases between. The CDR3 sequence is 14 residues long. Germline V gene lookup returns CDR1 DFQATT and CDR2 SNEGSKA (reference sequence). CDR3 protein: CSASLRGRRDTQYF. The CDR3 DNA is TGCAGTGCTAGTTTGCGGGGTCGGAGAGATACGCAGTATTTT.

This clonotype was seen only a few times. The chain has TRBV15 and TRBJ2-7; D gene unclear. Trimming cost V 1 base and J 4 bases, with 5 bases left between them. The germline gives CDR1 LNHNV, CDR2 YYDKDF (reference sequence). The CDR3 runs to 12 residues. CDR3: CATSRVEYEQYF. Here the CDR3 DNA reads TGTGCCACCAGCAGAGTAGAGTACGAGCAGTACTTC.

This clonotype was recorded many times. V and J are TRBV5-1 and TRBJ2-7, with 9 positions matching TRBD2. The J segment lost 4 bases and the V segment lost 4 bases, leaving 9 bases of the junction unmatched. CDR3 length: 15 residues. Germline lookup yields CDR1 SGHRS and CDR2 YFSETQ. CDR3 DNA: TGCGCCAGCAGCCCACAGGGACTAGCAAATTACGAGCAGTACTTC. Residues: CASSPQGLANYEQYF.

This clonotype has more than one count but fewer than ten. The chain employs TRBV6-5 and TRBJ2-5, with 7 nucleotides matching TRBD1. Looked up from germline, CDR1 is MNHEY and CDR2 is SVGAGI. The CDR3 sequence is 14 residues long. The V gene end was trimmed by 5 bases and the J gene end by 1 base; junction bases not matched to a gene: 4. The CDR3 DNA follows: TGTGCCAGCAGTCCTTGGACAGGCCAAGAGACCCAGTACTTC. It is translated as CASSPWTGQETQYF.

This clonotype turned up a few times. This sequence joins TRBV5-4 and TRBJ1-3, with D hard to call. The length of the CDR3 is 14 residues. Germline values: CDR1 SGHNT, CDR2 YYREEE (reference sequence). V was clipped by 4 bases and J by 0 bases, with 8 bases between them. The CDR3 loop is CASSIASSGNTIYF. DNA for the CDR3: TGTGCCAGCAGCATCGCGAGCTCTGGAAACACCATATATTTT.

This clonotype was detected a few times. The V gene is TRBV5-1, the J gene TRBJ1-5; D is unclear. V was pared by 0 bases and J by 3 bases, with 10 bases between. The CDR3 sequence is 15 residues long. From germline, CDR1 is SGHRS and CDR2 YFSETQ. The CDR3 sequence: CASSLAEGPNQPQHF. The CDR3 DNA is TGCGCCAGCAGCTTGGCAGAGGGTCCCAATCAGCCCCAGCATTTT.